This T cell receptor (beta chain) was identified in a study of beta chain features in type 1 diabetes (dated by TCRdb to about 2018). Study-wide context: Mean age, gender distribution, total cell number and subset yield were not different between patients and healthy donors. In the study, TCRB repertoires of sorted circulating CD4+ T cell subsets from recently diagnosed type 1 diabetes patients were compared with those of matched healthy donors. Regulatory and stem cell-like memory subsets were isolated from only 8 patients and about eight healthy donors, whereas naive and central memory subsets came from all 30 or so donors. A total of some 100,000,000 sorted cells were examined across all samples, and the number of cells per subset was strongly correlated with RNA yield. Overall results and qualifications from the work: Type 1 diabetes patients showed a moderate but significant shortening of TCRB CDR3 length in all four CD4+ subsets. Only small numbers of individuals were included in the HLA sub-analyses, which left unresolved whether HLA type had any influence on TCRB rearrangement. Naive, central memory and regulatory TCRB repertoires appeared more similar among patients than among healthy donors. At VDJ recombination sites, patients with type 1 diabetes made fewer insertions and deleted more nucleotides, a pattern implying thymic rearrangement abnormalities. Sequencing cDNA rather than genomic DNA could over-represent highly expressing activated cells, although activation and CD3 levels did not differ between groups. PCR may preferentially amplify shorter templates, but because patient and control samples were amplified and corrected together, any resulting skew would affect both groups equally.

Trimming removed 5 bases from V and 6 bases from J; the gene matches leave 4 bases unexplained. CDR1 and CDR2 are read off the germline V gene as SGHAT and FQNNGV. From cysteine to phenylalanine, the CDR3 is 12 amino acids long. Of the read, only the CDR3 DNA is kept; its 36 bases are in frame from base 1. Of note for this clone: The antigen it recognizes is unknown. Per-nucleotide qualities are absent, and no much larger clonotype sits a single base away.

Each donor gave one peripheral blood draw, approximately 120 mL on average, collected into heparinised tubes. Naive, central memory, regulatory and stem cell-like memory CD4+ T cells were sorted on a BD FACSAria II using a panel including CD45RO, CCR7, CD25, CD127, CD95 and CD27. A purity above 95% was achieved for all sorted populations. PBMCs were isolated immediately by Lymphoprep density gradient centrifugation and stained directly without culture. Samples were stained and sorted in pairs, with one healthy donor and one patient per experiment, so that batch effects were minimized. The High Capacity cDNA Reverse Transcription Kit was used to reverse transcribe all of the isolated RNA, meaning that expressed TCRB transcripts were what got sequenced. Naive, central memory and regulatory T cell samples underwent deep immunoSEQ sequencing, averaging around 4 million total reads per sample. Sorted cells were lysed in RLT buffer and RNA was extracted with DNase-treated RNeasy Micro or Mini kits, depending on cell number. To prevent cross-contamination, each cell subset was processed individually, whereas patient and healthy donor samples were processed jointly. The immunoSEQ multiplex PCR was used to amplify TCRB sequences from cDNA, yielding 87-bp fragments that span the CDR3 region. The amplicons were sequenced using the Illumina HiSeq platform. As for the original processing: PCR bias was corrected computationally using synthetic template baselines, and reads within Hamming distance 2 were collapsed, with unmergeable singletons discarded. By aligning reads against IMGT, V, D and J genes, CDR3 length, and insertions or deletions at six rearrangement sites were assigned. Within each subset, clonotype counts were normalized to sorted cell number, and only after that were true diversity and Gini coefficients computed with the tcR R package. Repertoire sharing was quantified using the overlap coefficient calculated on TCRB nucleotide sequences. As a proxy for the pre-selection repertoire, out-of-frame TCRB sequences from naive cells were analyzed. What TCRdb holds here is the immuneACCESS table cut down to in-frame rearrangements. Part of the clones is not present; checked against another copy, under half of the missing clones reflect an unresolved V gene, and the others are unexplained. The DNA gave D and trimming, while V, J and clone size come from that table. The sample table contains some 270,000 clones; only one count was recorded for around 14% of them. Roughly 0.028% of the sample belongs to the ten largest clones.

Material: naive CD4+ T cells from blood. Reading the label with the study, this specimen's cell subset or site is: true naive CD4+ T cells. The receptor's source is a woman aged 40 to 50 in good health. In this chain, TRBV11-2 is recombined with TRBJ2-7, and TRBD1 aligns with 7 junction nucleotides. CDR3 region: CASSVTGREQYF. The DNA sequence follows: TGTGCCAGCAGCGTGACAGGGCGCGAGCAGTACTTC. The CDR3 plus the reference TRBV11-2 and TRBJ2-7 genes for the other parts give the full variable domain: EAGVAQSPRYKIIEKRQSVAFWCNPISGHATLYWYQQILGQGPKLLIQFQNNGVVDDSQLPKDRFSAERLKGVDSTLKIQPAKLEDSAVYLCASSVTGREQYFGPGTRLTVT.